This paragraph reports one T cell receptor (beta chain). Its antigen remains unknown. The sample belongs to a study of cytomegalovirus exposure and HLA in healthy donors. General observations from the study: The classifier, whose performance was assessed in both the original and validation cohorts, reportedly diagnosed cytomegalovirus status with high specificity and sensitivity.

In the PCR, 60 Vbeta and 13 Jbeta primers were used. TCRdb's copy holds only in-frame clones and misses some; the assay was immunoSEQ multiplex PCR. The data show roughly 120,000 clones, around 8.5% seen once. The CDR3 has 14 residues. The germline CDR1 and CDR2 sequences are SGHTA and FQGNSA. J lost 7 bases, V lost 8 bases, and 5 bases had no gene match. V and J are TRBV7-2 and TRBJ2-2, with 12 bases aligning to TRBD2. The receptor comes from a man between 35 and 55 years old in good health and CMV-seronegative. Sequenced sample: PBMCs. The CDR3: CASGPSGGGGELFF. In DNA form, the CDR3 reads TGTGCCAGCGGACCTAGCGGGGGGGGCGGGGAGCTGTTTTTT.